Below, 8 T cell receptor beta chains from the same sample are listed, as sequenced in a study of OX40 agonist ivuxolimab in advanced cancers. Library generation was performed with the immunoSEQ multiplex PCR assay. As stored in TCRdb, this immuneACCESS dataset retains in-frame rearrangements with V and J assigned. A fraction of the clones does not appear; measured against another copy, unresolved V genes explain less than half of the discrepancy, and the remainder lacks a known reason. The sample profile shows around 67,000 clones; roughly 84% of them were found once. The ten largest clonotypes hold 0.7% of the sample. This material consisted of CD4+ or CD8+ T cells sorted from blood, taken in a trial of the OX40 agonist ivuxolimab. The receptors were sampled from an adult with an advanced solid tumor such as melanoma, head and neck, liver or kidney cancer.

The gene calls are TRBV30 and TRBJ2-3; 10 nucleotides agree with TRBD1. The germline CDR1 and CDR2 sequences are GTSNPN and SVGIG (reference sequence). Germline trimming cut 1 base from V and 3 bases from J; bases unmatched to any gene: 1. This CDR3 is built from 14 residues. The CDR3 region is CAWSEDRGTDTQYF. DNA of the CDR3: TGTGCCTGGAGTGAGGACAGGGGGACAGATACGCAGTATTTT.

J is TRBJ1-5 and V is TRBV11-3, with TRBD1 as a possible D gene (5 bases). This CDR3 contains 15 residues. In germline, CDR1 is SGHNT, CDR2 YENEEA. V lost 10 bases and J lost 4, with 20 bases in between. This chain's CDR3 is CAKRQLCILNQPQHF. The CDR3 region has the DNA TGTGCCAAAAGACAGCTTTGTATTTTGAATCAGCCCCAGCATTTT.

The chain carries TRBV11-2 and TRBJ2-7; D might be TRBD2 (7 bases). CDR1 and CDR2 (germline): SGHAT, FQNNGV. The length of the CDR3 is 14 residues. The ends were cut back, 5 bases at V and 4 bases at J, with 15 bases in the middle. CDR3 amino acids: CASSPPGGGYEQYF. For the CDR3, the DNA is TGTGCCAGCAGCCCCCCGGGGGGCGGGTACGAGCAGTACTTC.

The chain combines TRBV2 with TRBJ2-1; possible D gene TRBD2, 6 bases. The CDR3 is made up of 14 amino acids. Trimming took 1 base from V and 9 from J, leaving 13 bases between them. Germline V gene data show CDR1 as SNHLY and CDR2 as FYNNEI. The CDR3 region is CASSEVGLLVEQFF. In DNA, the CDR3 is TGTGCCAGCAGTGAAGTAGGACTATTGGTTGAGCAGTTCTTC.

In this sample, this clone turned up once. The chain combines TRBV6-5 with TRBJ1-6; the D is unclear. V dropped 3 bases and J dropped 6 bases, with 3 bases sitting between them. Germline loops: CDR1 MNHEY, CDR2 SVGAGI. This CDR3 spans 12 amino acids. The DNA for the CDR3 is TGTGCCAGCAGTTATGGTAATTCACCCCTCCACTTT. This translates into CASSYGNSPLHF.

The V and J genes are TRBV5-1 and TRBJ2-6, with no clear D. Germline V lookup: CDR1 SGHRS, CDR2 YFSETQ. V dropped 7 bases and J dropped 7 bases, with 18 bases sitting between them. The CDR3 runs to 15 residues. CDR3 loop: CASVSNPAQANVLTF. The CDR3 bases are TGCGCCAGCGTATCCAACCCGGCGCAAGCCAACGTCCTGACTTTC.

The chain employs TRBV6-6 and TRBJ1-4, with 10 bases matching TRBD1. This CDR3 spans 15 amino acids. V dropped 5 bases and J dropped 8; count of bases not matched to a gene: 8. Looked up from germline, CDR1 is MNHNY and CDR2 is SVGAGI (reference sequence). The CDR3 protein is CASSDMTGGTEKLFF. The CDR3 nucleotides read TGTGCCAGCAGTGACATGACAGGGGGCACCGAAAAACTGTTTTTT.

This chain links TRBV5-6 with TRBJ2-7, with 10 bases lining up with TRBD2. The germline V gene encodes CDR1 SGHDT and CDR2 YYEEEE. V dropped 2 bases and J dropped 4; count of bases not matched to a gene: 12. This CDR3 is 17 amino acids long. CDR3 in DNA: TGTGCCAGCAGCTTACAACACAAACTAGCGGGACCTTACGAGCAGTACTTC. As protein: CASSLQHKLAGPYEQYF.